This T cell receptor (beta chain) stems from a study of beta chain features in type 1 diabetes (dated by TCRdb to the late 2010s). For the wider study: Mean age, gender distribution, total cell number and subset yield did not differ between patients and healthy donors. Across all samples, fewer than 110,000,000 sorted cells were examined, and cell number per subset correlated strongly with RNA yield. In the study, recently diagnosed type 1 diabetes patients and matched healthy donors were compared on the TCRB repertoires of their sorted circulating CD4+ T cell subsets. Regulatory and stem cell-like memory subsets were isolated from only 8 patients and about 8 healthy donors, whereas naive and central memory subsets came from all 30 or so donors. What the work shows at the level of the full study, not this receptor alone: Patients with type 1 diabetes made fewer insertions and deleted more nucleotides at VDJ recombination sites, implying thymic rearrangement abnormalities. Only small numbers of individuals were included in the HLA sub-analyses, which left unresolved whether HLA type had any influence on TCRB rearrangement. Type 1 diabetes patients showed a moderate but significant shortening of TCRB CDR3 length in all four CD4+ subsets. Naive, central memory and regulatory TCRB repertoires appeared to be more alike among patients than among healthy donors. Sequencing cDNA rather than genomic DNA could over-represent highly expressing activated cells, although activation and CD3 levels did not differ between groups. Shorter templates might be favored by PCR, yet because patient and control samples were amplified and corrected together, any such skew would affect both groups equally.

Germline trimming: 7 bases from V, 5 bases from J; junction bases outside gene matches: 5. In the germline V gene, CDR1 corresponds to MNHNS and CDR2 to SASEGT. The CDR3 covers 13 residues, taking in both the cysteine and the phenylalanine. The kept DNA is CDR3 alone, 39 bases in frame from the first base. All of the isolated RNA was reverse transcribed with the High Capacity cDNA Reverse Transcription Kit, so expressed TCRB transcripts were sequenced. Deep immunoSEQ sequencing was applied to naive, central memory and regulatory T cell samples, giving an average of about 3.4 million total reads per sample. After sorted cells were lysed in RLT buffer, RNA was extracted with DNase-treated RNeasy Micro or Mini kits, with the choice depending on cell number. To prevent cross-contamination, every cell subset was processed on its own, while patient and healthy donor samples were processed together. Using the immunoSEQ multiplex PCR, TCRB sequences were amplified from cDNA into 87-bp fragments spanning the CDR3 region. Amplicons were sequenced on the Illumina HiSeq platform. Turning to the authors' computational methods: PCR bias was computationally corrected using synthetic template baselines, reads within Hamming distance 2 were collapsed, and singletons that could not be merged were discarded. Reads were aligned to IMGT to assign V, D and J genes, CDR3 length, and insertions or deletions at six rearrangement sites. Clonotype counts were normalized to sorted cell number within each subset before computing true diversity and Gini coefficients with the tcR R package. The overlap coefficient, calculated on TCRB nucleotide sequences, was used to measure repertoire sharing. Out-of-frame TCRB sequences from naive cells were analyzed to stand in for the pre-selection repertoire. TCRdb limited this immuneACCESS table to in-frame rearrangements with V and J called. A share of clones is missing; checked studies link under half to unresolved V genes, and the rest is unexplained. That table furnishes V, J and clone size, whereas the DNA furnished D and trimming. Here the sample has 200,000 to 250,000 clones; roughly an eighth occur a single time. The ten top clones hold around 0.03% of the sample.

A single peripheral blood draw of about 116 mL on average was collected from each donor into heparinised tubes. Using a panel that included CD45RO, CCR7, CD25, CD127, CD95 and CD27, naive, central memory, regulatory and stem cell-like memory CD4+ T cells were sorted on a BD FACSAria II. A purity above 95% was achieved for all sorted populations. PBMCs were isolated immediately by Lymphoprep density gradient centrifugation and stained directly without culture. To minimize batch effects, samples were stained and sorted in pairs, one healthy donor with one patient per experiment. This clone was counted between two and nine times. Its binding antigen is unknown. No quality values exist for individual bases; no much larger clone is one base distant.

This TCR derives from a middle-aged woman in good health. In this chain, TRBV6-1 is recombined with TRBJ2-5; 9 bases in the junction line up with TRBD2. Sample: naive CD4+ T cells from blood. This specimen's cell subset or site label, interpreted: true naive CD4+ T cells. For the CDR3, the sequence is CASTSGAWETQYF. Here is the DNA: TGTGCCAGCACTAGCGGGGCGTGGGAGACCCAGTACTTC.